These 2 T cell receptor beta chains came from one sample sequenced in a study of cytotoxic CD8 clonotypes in ibrutinib-treated CLL. The data were produced by immunoSEQ multiplex PCR, yet TCRdb's version contains in-frame clones alone and is incomplete. The sample yields some 160,000 clones, approximately 80% seen once. The sequenced sample was PBMCs, obtained after 12 months of ibrutinib treatment. These TCRs come from a human donor with chronic lymphocytic leukemia.

The chain uses TRBV27 and TRBJ1-6, with D unclear. Germline CDR1 reads MNHEY; CDR2 reads SMNVEV (reference sequence). The CDR3 sequence is 14 residues long. Trimming removed 6 bases from V and 0 bases from J, with 6 bases in between. The CDR3 DNA reads as TGTGCCAGCAGAGTGAGCTCCTATAATTCACCCCTCCACTTT. It yields the protein CASRVSSYNSPLHF.

This chain connects TRBV14 to TRBJ2-7; D may be TRBD2 (5 bases). The CDR3 contains 13 residues. The germline V gene has CDR1 SGHDN and CDR2 FVKESK. Trimming shortened V by 2 bases and J by 7 bases, and 12 bases separated the two germline ends. CDR3: CASSQRFSGEQYF. The CDR3 DNA reads as TGTGCCAGCAGCCAAAGGTTTTCGGGGGAGCAGTACTTC.